This entry describes one T cell receptor beta chain. The table lists this clonotype with many counts. It has no known antigen specificity. Base qualities are missing; no much larger clone stands one base away. This sample stems from a study of T cells in Graves' hyperthyroidism and ophthalmopathy (dated by TCRdb to the late 2010s). About the study as a whole: Peripheral blood was sampled at the time of initial diagnosis, prior to any treatment. To identify TCR V-J signatures that set the groups apart, the researchers used a discovery cohort of 100 patients, made up of 40 to 45 with Graves' ophthalmopathy and some 55 with stable Graves' hyperthyroidism. Prospective prediction of ophthalmopathy was tested in an independent validation cohort of approximately 18 hyperthyroidism patients and roughly 16 patients who later progressed to ophthalmopathy. The roughly 100 discovery patients were divided at random into training and test sets in a 7:3 ratio. In addition, the study compared T-cell repertoires in thyroid tissue and in blood from several Graves' hyperthyroidism patients. Once sampling was done, hyperthyroidism patients were given methimazole at a starting dose of 30 mg daily, whereas ophthalmopathy patients were given high-dose intravenous methylprednisolone. According to the paper, TCR Vbeta CDR3 sequencing was carried out on over 130 peripheral blood samples, which came from 40 to 45 ophthalmopathy, roughly 75 hyperthyroidism and roughly 17 progressor patients. Results the study describes overall, beyond this receptor: Ophthalmopathy was separated from stable hyperthyroidism by a 13 V-J signature model, with approximately 89% sensitivity and around 81% specificity obtained in cross-validation and 80%/75% obtained in testing. In validation, the model predicted progression to ophthalmopathy a median of around six months before onset, with roughly 68% sensitivity and roughly 79% specificity. Sample size was not statistically predetermined, and blinding of investigators to group allocation was not performed. Blood samples also contained most of the expanded thyroid clonotypes (frequency above 0.001), which suggests that blood repertoires may reflect thyroid immune responses.

Hyperthyroidism patients were aged 18 to 65 years and newly diagnosed, with disease duration of less than 2 months. The study excluded patients with uncontrolled infections, other autoimmune diseases, pregnancy or lactation. Clinical symptoms, serum thyroxine and TRAb, thyroid ultrasound, and orbital computed tomography formed the basis for the diagnoses. For progressor patients, blood was drawn at the first diagnosis of hyperthyroidism, before any ophthalmopathy symptoms had appeared. Ficoll-Paque density gradient centrifugation was used to isolate PBMCs from around 10 ml of fresh peripheral blood. Progressor patients were first diagnosed with Graves' hyperthyroidism and then developed ophthalmopathy during follow-up. Total RNA was extracted using Trizol reagent, and RNA quality was assessed on an Agilent 2100 Bioanalyzer. TCR beta CDR3 regions were amplified from RNA transcripts. The first round of RT-PCR for the TCR CDR3 was performed with the HTBI primer set and the Qiagen OneStep RT-PCR kit. Libraries were constructed in a second round of multiplex PCR, after which size selection and purification were performed. Sequencing of the libraries was done on an Illumina HiSeq2000 using paired-end 100 bp reads. From the authors' description of their analysis: Raw data were processed with SOAPnuke, discarding reads with adapters, uncalled bases, mean Phred below 15, or no exact constant-primer or identifier match. COPE v1.2.5 was used to merge the high-quality paired reads, and each unique nucleotide sequence was defined as a clonotype. MiTCR v1.1 was used to align clonotypes to the IMGT TRBV, TRBD and TRBJ reference segments. Only V-J combinations with frequency above 0.0001, covering about 99% of repertoires, were analysed. A TCS score was defined as the ratio of F50 (clonal expansion) to E x V (chaos), with BLOSUM62-based TCRdist applied between CDR3 peptides within each V-J. Welch's t-statistics and random forest reduced 514 V-J features to 13, which were used in a naive Bayes classifier (R e1071). The public sequencing data were trimmed at Q25 with fastp and processed into clonotypes with MiXCR by TCRdb, which kept only in-frame beta chains. Every distinct CDR3 protein forms one entry, paired with its most common genes and DNA. The V and J calls come from TCRdb's annotation, not from the publication. The sample table shows 300,000 to 450,000 distinct CDR3 sequences, and 13% are seen once. Around 21% of the sample rests with the top ten.

This clonotype originated in a man between 25 and 39 years old with Graves' hyperthyroidism that later progressed to Graves' ophthalmopathy. Material for sequencing was blood.

This receptor carries the CDR3 CASRGTGGNYGYTF. The DNA reads TGTGCCAGCAGAGGGACAGGGGGAAACTATGGCTACACCTTC. The chain joins TRBV6-1 to TRBJ1-2, with TRBD1 matching 11 junction bases. V is trimmed back by 6 bases and J by 2 bases, and the junction contains 2 bases that no gene match accounts for. CDR1 and CDR2, per the germline V gene, are MNHNS and SASEGT. The CDR3 numbers 14 residues from cysteine through phenylalanine. The retained sequence is limited to the CDR3, 42 bases, with the frame set at the first base.